This is a list of T cell receptor beta chains from one sample in a study of T cell responses to AZD1222 COVID-19 vaccine. Generated by immunoSEQ multiplex PCR, the TCRdb table keeps only in-frame clones and is missing some. The sample lists 250,000 to 300,000 clones; about 94% were seen once. Specimen: peripheral blood, collected 28 days after the second AZD1222 dose. The receptors originated from an adult who received the AZD1222 COVID-19 vaccine. Both conserved end residues are part of each CDR3. D genes are given only for firm matches. Part of the rows lack a size; the others show once, few, many or a class for expanded clones.

>NA|NA|TRBJ1-2|TRBV9
TGTGCCAGCAGCGAAACAGTAGGTAACTATGGCTACACCTTC
CASSETVGNYGYTF
>NA|NA|TRBJ1-4|TRBV7-3
TGTGCCAGCAGCAGGGGTGCTAATGAAAAACTGTTTTTT
CASSRGANEKLFF
>NA|NA|TRBJ1-2|TRBV10-3
TGTGCCATCAGGCCCCAGGGTGACGATGGCTACACCTTC
CAIRPQGDDGYTF
>once|TRBD1|TRBJ2-3|TRBV5-1
TGCGCCAGCAGCGGCGGACAGGGGGGGCGGGCAGATACGCAGTATTTT
CASSGGQGGRADTQYF
>few|NA|TRBJ2-7|TRBV4-1
TGCGCCAGCAGCCAACCCCTCTCCGGCAGGTCCGGTTACGAGCAGTACTTC
CASSQPLSGRSGYEQYF
>once|NA|TRBJ2-1|TRBV6-5
TGTGCCAGCAGTTACGCGGGACAAAGGTTGCTCGATGAGCAGTTCTTC
CASSYAGQRLLDEQFF
>NA|TRBD2|TRBJ2-7|TRBV3-1/TRBV3-2
TGTGCCAGCAGCCAAACGTCTAGCGGGGGTGGTTACGAGCAGTACTTC
CASSQTSSGGGYEQYF
>NA|NA|TRBJ1-1|TRBV9
TGTGCCAGCAGCGTAGAGATGGGAAGGGACACTGAAGCTTTCTTT
CASSVEMGRDTEAFF
>NA|TRBD2|TRBJ2-3|TRBV5-1
TGCGCCAGCAGCACCGGGACTAGCCTACCCACAGATACGCAGTATTTT
CASSTGTSLPTDTQYF
>once|NA|TRBJ2-5|TRBV3-1/TRBV3-2
TGTGCCAGCAGCCAAGGCGGGTCAGAGACCCAGTACTTC
CASSQGGSETQYF
>NA|NA|TRBJ1-2|TRBV28
TGTGCCAGCAGACCCGGAGGGGGCTATGGCTACACCTTC
CASRPGGGYGYTF
>NA|NA|TRBJ2-2|TRBV7-9
TGTGCCAGCAGCTTACCAAGGGGTGGAACCGGGGAGCTGTTTTTT
CASSLPRGGTGELFF
>NA|NA|TRBJ1-2|TRBV5-4
TGTGCCAGCAGCTCTTCAGGGAGTTTTTATGGCTACACCTTC
CASSSSGSFYGYTF
>NA|TRBD2|TRBJ2-3|TRBV28
TGTGCCAGCAGTTTAGGGGGGGACCTCACAGATACGCAGTATTTT
CASSLGGDLTDTQYF
>NA|NA|TRBJ2-1|TRBV29-1
TGCAGCGTTTCCTACTTGAATGAGCAGTTCTTC
CSVSYLNEQFF
>NA|TRBD1|TRBJ2-1|TRBV11-2
TGTGCCAGCAGCTTAGTTTGGGGACAGAATGGGAATGAGCAGTTCTTC
CASSLVWGQNGNEQFF
>few|TRBD1|TRBJ1-5|TRBV5-6
TGTGCCAGCAGTTCTGGAAGGGGGCTCGGCAATCAGCCCCAGCATTTT
CASSSGRGLGNQPQHF
>NA|NA|TRBJ1-5|TRBV27
TGTGCCAGCAGTTTCCAGGGGACCAATCAGCCCCAGCATTTT
CASSFQGTNQPQHF
>NA|NA|TRBJ2-3|TRBV13
TGTGCCAGCAGCTTCAGGGGGGCAGATACGCAGTATTTT
CASSFRGADTQYF
>few|TRBD1|TRBJ1-5|TRBV3-1/TRBV3-2
TGTGCCAGCAGCCAAGCTTTGTGGGACAGCGGGCAGCCCCAGCATTTT
CASSQALWDSGQPQHF
>NA|NA|TRBJ1-1|TRBV21-1
NA
CASSKVGSGATEAFF
>NA|NA|TRBJ2-2|TRBV19
TGTGCCAGTAGTATAGATCGGGTCGGTGCGAACACCGGGGAGCTGTTTTTT
CASSIDRVGANTGELFF
>NA|NA|TRBJ2-7|TRBV6-2/TRBV6-3
TGTGCCAGCAGTCGAGGGCGAGGCCTCTCCTACGAGCAGTACTTC
CASSRGRGLSYEQYF
>NA|TRBD2|TRBJ2-7|TRBV3-1/TRBV3-2
TGTGCCAGCAGCCGAAGCGGGGCGAGCTCCTACGAGCAGTACTTC
CASSRSGASSYEQYF
>NA|NA|TRBJ2-7|TRBV2
TGTGCCAGCAGCCAGGCAAGGATACAACCCTACGAGCAGTACTTC
CASSQARIQPYEQYF
>once|TRBD1|TRBJ1-3|TRBV5-4
TGTGCCAGCAGCTCCGGGACAGGGCCCTACGCTCGAAACACCATATATTTT
CASSSGTGPYARNTIYF
>NA|NA|TRBJ1-5|TRBV5-1
TGCGCCAGCAGCTTGGGAGACGGCAATAGCAATCAGCCCCAGCATTTT
CASSLGDGNSNQPQHF
>NA|TRBD1|TRBJ2-7|TRBV11-2
TGTGCCAGCAGCTCAGGGGGGACAGGGCCCTACGAGCAGTACTTC
CASSSGGTGPYEQYF
>NA|NA|TRBJ1-2|TRBV3-1/TRBV3-2
TGTGCCAGCAGCCCCGGTCTTGTGGGGGCCGGTGGCTACACCTTC
CASSPGLVGAGGYTF
>NA|TRBD1|TRBJ1-5|TRBV7-9
TGTGCCAGCAGCTTAGGCAGCAGGGGGCTGGGTCAGCCCCAGCATTTT
CASSLGSRGLGQPQHF
>once|TRBD2|TRBJ2-3|TRBV7-3
TGTGCCAGCAGCCAGGTGGTAGCGGGGGAGACAGATACGCAGTATTTT
CASSQVVAGETDTQYF
>NA|NA|TRBJ1-4|TRBV5-4
TGTGCCAGCAGCTTGGGACTAGGAAGTCCCAATGAAAAACTGTTTTTT
CASSLGLGSPNEKLFF